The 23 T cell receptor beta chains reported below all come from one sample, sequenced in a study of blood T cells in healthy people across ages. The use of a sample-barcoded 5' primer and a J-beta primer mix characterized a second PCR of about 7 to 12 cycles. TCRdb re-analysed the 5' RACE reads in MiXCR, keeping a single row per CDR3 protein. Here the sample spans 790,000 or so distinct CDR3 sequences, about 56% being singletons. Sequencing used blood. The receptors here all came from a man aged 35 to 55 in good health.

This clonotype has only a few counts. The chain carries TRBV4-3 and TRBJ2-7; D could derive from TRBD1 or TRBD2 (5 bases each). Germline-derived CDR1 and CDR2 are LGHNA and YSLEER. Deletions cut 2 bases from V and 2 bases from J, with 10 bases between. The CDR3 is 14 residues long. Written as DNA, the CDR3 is TGCGCCAGCAGCCAACAGGGTAGCGCCTACGAGCAGTACTTC. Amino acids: CASSQQGSAYEQYF.

In nucleotides, the CDR3 is TGTGCCAGCAGCGCACGGGGCCCTGGGGGCTACACCTTC. Translated, it gives CASSARGPGGYTF. The chain uses TRBV7-9 and TRBJ1-2; D is possibly TRBD1 (5 bases). The germline CDR1 and CDR2 sequences are SEHNR and FQNEAQ (reference sequence). This CDR3 contains 13 residues. V was shortened by 5 bases and J by 8 bases, with 15 bases between the two germline ends.

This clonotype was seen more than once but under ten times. The CDR3 region is CSVEAGPNYEQYF. The CDR3 nucleotides are TGCAGCGTTGAGGCGGGCCCCAACTACGAGCAGTACTTC. The chain uses TRBV29-1 and TRBJ2-7; possibly TRBD2 for D (5 bases). V was cut by 3 bases and J by 3 bases, with 12 bases left in between. Germline V gene lookup returns CDR1 SQVTM and CDR2 ANQGSEA. CDR3 length: 13 amino acids.

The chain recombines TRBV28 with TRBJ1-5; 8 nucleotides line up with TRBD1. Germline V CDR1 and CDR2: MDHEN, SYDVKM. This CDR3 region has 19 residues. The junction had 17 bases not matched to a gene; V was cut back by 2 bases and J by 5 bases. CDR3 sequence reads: CASSLRRGRGQSNHQPQHF. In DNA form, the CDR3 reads TGTGCCAGCAGTTTACGACGGGGCAGGGGGCAGAGTAACCATCAGCCCCAGCATTTT.

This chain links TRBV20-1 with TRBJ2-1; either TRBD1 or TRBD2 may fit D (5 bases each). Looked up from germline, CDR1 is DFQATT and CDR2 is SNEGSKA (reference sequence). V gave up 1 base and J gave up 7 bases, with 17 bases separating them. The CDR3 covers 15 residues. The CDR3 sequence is CSARAGGSSPNEQFF. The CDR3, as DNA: TGCAGTGCTAGAGCTGGGGGTTCGTCCCCTAATGAGCAGTTCTTC.

The CDR3 loop reads CASSQDSGLYNEQFF. The DNA of the CDR3 is TGTGCCAGCAGCCAAGACTCGGGACTCTACAATGAGCAGTTCTTC. The V and J genes are TRBV3-1 and TRBJ2-1; perhaps TRBD2 as D (6 bases). Germline V CDR1 and CDR2: LGHDT, YNNKEL (reference sequence). The V gene lost 0 bases and the J gene lost 3 bases, with 9 bases spanning the gap. CDR3 size: 15 residues.

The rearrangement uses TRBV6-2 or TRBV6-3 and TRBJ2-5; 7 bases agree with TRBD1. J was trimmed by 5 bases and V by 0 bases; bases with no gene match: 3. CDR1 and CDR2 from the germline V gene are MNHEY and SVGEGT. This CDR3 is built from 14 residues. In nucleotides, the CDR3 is TGTGCCAGCAGTTACTCGAAGACAGGGGAGACCCAGTACTTC. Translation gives CASSYSKTGETQYF.

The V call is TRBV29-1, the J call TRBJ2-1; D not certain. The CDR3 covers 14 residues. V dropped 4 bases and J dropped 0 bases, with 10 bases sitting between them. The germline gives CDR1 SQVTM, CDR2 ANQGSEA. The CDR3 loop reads CSVVGQSSYNEQFF. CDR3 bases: TGCAGCGTTGTAGGCCAAAGCTCCTACAATGAGCAGTTCTTC.

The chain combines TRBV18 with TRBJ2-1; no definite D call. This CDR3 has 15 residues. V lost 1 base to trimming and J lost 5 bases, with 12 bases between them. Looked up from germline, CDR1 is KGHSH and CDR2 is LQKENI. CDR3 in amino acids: CASSPRQEIHNEQFF. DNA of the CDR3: TGTGCCAGCTCACCACGGCAGGAGATCCACAATGAGCAGTTCTTC.

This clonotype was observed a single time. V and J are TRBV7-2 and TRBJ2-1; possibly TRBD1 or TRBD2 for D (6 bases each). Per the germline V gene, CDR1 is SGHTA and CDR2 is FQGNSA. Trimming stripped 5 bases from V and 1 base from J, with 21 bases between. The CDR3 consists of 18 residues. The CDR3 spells CASSMGPGRGASYNEQFF. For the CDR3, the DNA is TGTGCCAGCAGCATGGGCCCGGGAAGGGGGGCTTCCTACAATGAGCAGTTCTTC.

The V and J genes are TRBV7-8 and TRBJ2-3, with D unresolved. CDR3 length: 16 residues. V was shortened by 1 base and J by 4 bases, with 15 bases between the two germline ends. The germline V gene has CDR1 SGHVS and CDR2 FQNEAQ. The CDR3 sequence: CASSLVSPFRADTQYF. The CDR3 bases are TGTGCCAGCAGCTTAGTGTCTCCCTTCCGAGCAGATACGCAGTATTTT.

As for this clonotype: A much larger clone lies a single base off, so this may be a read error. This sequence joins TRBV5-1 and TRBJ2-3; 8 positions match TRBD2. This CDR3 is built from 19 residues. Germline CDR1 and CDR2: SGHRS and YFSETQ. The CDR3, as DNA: TGCGCCAGCAGCTTGAATTCCCCCTTACTAGCGGCGAGCACAGATACGCGGTATTTT. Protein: CASSLNSPLLAASTDTRYF.

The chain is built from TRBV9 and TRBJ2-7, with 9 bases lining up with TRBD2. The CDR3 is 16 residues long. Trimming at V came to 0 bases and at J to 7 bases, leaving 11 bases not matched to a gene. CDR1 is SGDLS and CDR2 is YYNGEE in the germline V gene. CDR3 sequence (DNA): TGTGCCAGCAGCGTAGTACCAGCGGGGGGTTACAATGAGCAGTACTTC. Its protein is CASSVVPAGGYNEQYF.

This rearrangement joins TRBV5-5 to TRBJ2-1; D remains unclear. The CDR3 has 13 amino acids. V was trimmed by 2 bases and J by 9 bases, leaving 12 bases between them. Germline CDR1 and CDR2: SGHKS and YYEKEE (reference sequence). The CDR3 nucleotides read TGTGCCAGCAGCTTTCTCGACTCGAGTGAGCAGTTCTTC. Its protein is CASSFLDSSEQFF.

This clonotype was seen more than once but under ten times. The chain's CDR3 is CASSFSGGRGEQYF. DNA of the CDR3: TGTGCCAGCAGCTTTAGCGGGGGTCGAGGCGAGCAGTACTTC. V and J are TRBV11-2 and TRBJ2-7; 9 bases are shared with TRBD2. The CDR3 sequence is 14 residues long. Germline V gene lookup returns CDR1 SGHAT and CDR2 FQNNGV. The V and J ends lost 3 bases and 6 bases, in that order; junction bases with no gene match: 6.

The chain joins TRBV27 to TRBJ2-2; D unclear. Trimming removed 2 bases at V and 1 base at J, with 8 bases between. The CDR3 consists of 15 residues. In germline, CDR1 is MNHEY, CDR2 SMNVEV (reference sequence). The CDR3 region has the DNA TGTGCCAGCAGTTTAAACCGCGTGAACACCGGGGAGCTGTTTTTT. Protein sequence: CASSLNRVNTGELFF.

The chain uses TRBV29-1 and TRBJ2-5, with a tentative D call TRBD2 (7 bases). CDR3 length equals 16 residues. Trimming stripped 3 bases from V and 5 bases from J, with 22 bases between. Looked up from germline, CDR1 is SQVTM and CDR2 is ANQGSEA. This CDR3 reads CSVERGGSIVGETQYF. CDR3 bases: TGCAGCGTTGAGAGGGGGGGTTCGATCGTCGGGGAGACCCAGTACTTC.

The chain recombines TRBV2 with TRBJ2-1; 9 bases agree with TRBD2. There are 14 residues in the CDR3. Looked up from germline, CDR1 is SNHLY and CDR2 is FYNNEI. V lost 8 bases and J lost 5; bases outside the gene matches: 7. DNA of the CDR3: TGTGCCAGCTGGCTAGCGGGAACAAACAATGAGCAGTTCTTC. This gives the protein CASWLAGTNNEQFF.

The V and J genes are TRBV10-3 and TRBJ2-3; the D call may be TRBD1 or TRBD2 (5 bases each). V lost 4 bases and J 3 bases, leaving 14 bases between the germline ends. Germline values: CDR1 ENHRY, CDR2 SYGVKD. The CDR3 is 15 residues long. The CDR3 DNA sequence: TGTGCCATCAGTGGGGACCTCGGAGGTACAGATACGCAGTATTTT. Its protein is CAISGDLGGTDTQYF.

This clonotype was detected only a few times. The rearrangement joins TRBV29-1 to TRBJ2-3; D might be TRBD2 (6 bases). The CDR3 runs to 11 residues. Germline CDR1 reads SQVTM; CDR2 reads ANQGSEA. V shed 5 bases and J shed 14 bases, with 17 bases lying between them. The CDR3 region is CSVFGGVALYF. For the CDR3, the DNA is TGCAGCGTTTTTGGCGGGGTCGCATTGTATTTT.

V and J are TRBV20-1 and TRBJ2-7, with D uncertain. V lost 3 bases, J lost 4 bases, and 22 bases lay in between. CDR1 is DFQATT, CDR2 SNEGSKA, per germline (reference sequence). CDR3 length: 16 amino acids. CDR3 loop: CSARVVKPAGEYEQYF. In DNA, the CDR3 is TGCAGTGCTAGGGTTGTGAAGCCGGCAGGTGAATACGAGCAGTACTTC.

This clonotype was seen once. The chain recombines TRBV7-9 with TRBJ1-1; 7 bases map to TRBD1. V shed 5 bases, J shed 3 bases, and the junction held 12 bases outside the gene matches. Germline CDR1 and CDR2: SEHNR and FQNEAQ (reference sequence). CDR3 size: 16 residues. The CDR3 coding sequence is TGTGCCAGCAGCCGGACAGGAGTGGAGGGGTACACTGAAGCTTTCTTT. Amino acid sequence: CASSRTGVEGYTEAFF. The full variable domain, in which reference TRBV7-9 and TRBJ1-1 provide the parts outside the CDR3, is DTGVSQNPRHKITKRGQNVTFRCDPISEHNRLYWYRQTLGQGPEFLTYFQNEAQLEKSRLLSDRFSAERPKGSFSTLEIQRTEQGDSAMYLCASSRTGVEGYTEAFFGQGTRLTVV.

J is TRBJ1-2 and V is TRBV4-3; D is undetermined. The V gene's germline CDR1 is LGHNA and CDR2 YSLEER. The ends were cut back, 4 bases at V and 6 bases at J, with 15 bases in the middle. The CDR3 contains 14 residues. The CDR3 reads CASSPGEGRHGYTF. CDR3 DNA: TGCGCCAGCAGCCCTGGCGAGGGTAGACATGGCTACACCTTC.